The 6 T cell receptor beta chains below all came from one sample that was sequenced in a study of read filtering for tumor transcriptome and immune sequencing. Molecular barcoded adaptors covering alpha/delta and beta/gamma chains were used on roughly 400 ng RNA. One entry per CDR3 protein results from TCRdb running MiXCR on the reads. Of 93,000 or so distinct CDR3 sequences listed, 20% to 25% are singletons. The sequenced material came from a population of CD138-negative cells sorted from bone marrow. The receptors originated from a donor aged 40 or older with multiple myeloma.

The sample holds many counts of this clonotype. The chain couples TRBV5-1 to TRBJ2-1, with 8 bases matching TRBD2. Germline CDR1 is SGHRS and CDR2 is YFSETQ. The junction had 8 bases not matched to a gene; V was cut back by 4 bases and J by 5 bases. The CDR3 extends over 15 amino acids. DNA of the CDR3: TGCGCCAGCAGCAAACCGGGACTAGGAGACAATGAGCAGTTCTTC. Translating gives CASSKPGLGDNEQFF.

This clonotype was observed many times. The DNA for the CDR3 is TGCAGTGCTACGGGGGCCGTAACCGGGGAGCTGTTTTTT. This encodes CSATGAVTGELFF. This chain links TRBV20-1 with TRBJ2-2, with D possibly being TRBD1 or TRBD2 (6 bases each). The CDR3 is 13 amino acids. Looked up from germline, CDR1 is DFQATT and CDR2 is SNEGSKA (reference sequence). Between the trimmed V and J ends, which lost 4 bases and 5 bases, there was a span of 11 bases.

The sample holds many counts of this clonotype. This chain connects TRBV7-8 to TRBJ2-2; D unclear. This CDR3 comprises 13 residues. CDR1 is SGHVS and CDR2 is FQNEAQ in the germline V gene. Trimming removed 5 bases at V and 2 bases at J, with 6 bases between. The CDR3 coding sequence is TGTGCCAGCAGCCTACATAACACCGGGGAGCTGTTTTTT. This codes for CASSLHNTGELFF.

Points on this clonotype: Possible read error: a much larger clone is one base away. The chain uses TRBV10-2 and TRBJ1-5; TRBD1 matches 8 bases. The germline V gene has CDR1 WSHSY and CDR2 SAAADI. This CDR3 has 13 residues. Here the CDR3 reads CASSQGADQPRHF. For the CDR3, the DNA is TGCGCCAGCAGTCAGGGGGCTGATCAGCCCCGGCATTTT.

This clonotype has a count of ten or more. The chain combines TRBV5-1 with TRBJ1-4; D gene ambiguous. This CDR3 is built from 14 residues. V dropped 5 bases and J dropped 0 bases, with 8 bases sitting between them. Germline CDR1 SGHRS, CDR2 YFSETQ. CDR3 region: CASRPGSTNEKLFF. The CDR3 DNA is TGCGCCAGCAGGCCAGGATCAACTAATGAAAAACTGTTTTTT.

This clonotype has at least ten counts. This rearrangement joins TRBV6-2 or TRBV6-3 to TRBJ2-2; 8 bases are shared with TRBD1. There are 16 residues in the CDR3. CDR1 and CDR2 (germline): MNHEY, SVGEGT. The V and J ends lost 5 bases and 1 base, in that order; junction bases with no gene match: 6. CDR3 amino acids: CASSISGTGNTGELFF. The CDR3, as DNA: TGTGCCAGCAGTATCTCCGGGACAGGGAACACCGGGGAGCTGTTTTTT.